These 15 T cell receptor beta chains were all obtained from the same sample, sequenced in a study of blood T cell repertoires in COVID-19. Assay: immunoSEQ multiplex PCR; the TCRdb copy retains only in-frame clones and omits some. The data contain under 400,000 clones, roughly 90% of them singletons. Sequencing was performed on peripheral blood. These receptor sequences come from a woman aged 55-70 years with COVID-19, enrolled during active disease.

The chain has TRBV7-9 and TRBJ2-4, with TRBD2 matching over 10 bases. V gave up 3 bases and J gave up 0 bases; unmatched junction bases: 8. The germline V gene has CDR1 SEHNR and CDR2 FQNEAQ (reference sequence). This CDR3 is built from 18 residues. The CDR3 reads CASSFPSGGDIAKNIQYF. The CDR3 DNA reads TGTGCCAGCAGCTTCCCCAGCGGGGGGGATATAGCCAAAAACATTCAGTACTTC.

The chain has TRBV27 and TRBJ1-1; 7 nucleotides line up with TRBD1. V lost 4 bases, J lost 1 base, and 3 bases stayed unmatched. Germline CDR1 is MNHEY and CDR2 is SMNVEV (reference sequence). The CDR3 contains 14 residues. The chain's CDR3 is CASSSGTANTEAFF. The DNA for the CDR3 is TGTGCCAGCAGTTCAGGGACAGCGAACACTGAAGCTTTCTTT.

J is TRBJ2-5 and V is TRBV5-1, with 9 bases identical to TRBD2. Trimming at V came to 1 base and at J to 0 bases, leaving 1 base not matched to a gene. This CDR3 is 15 amino acids long. Per the germline V gene, CDR1 is SGHRS and CDR2 is YFSETQ. The CDR3 nucleotides read TGCGCCAGCAGCTTGCAGCGGGGGGACCAAGAGACCCAGTACTTC. Encoded protein: CASSLQRGDQETQYF.

This clone has more than one count but fewer than ten. The genes are TRBV5-6 and TRBJ1-2; weak D call: TRBD1 (6 bases). The CDR3 runs 14 residues. The V and J ends lost 3 bases and 2 bases respectively, with 11 bases between them. CDR1 is SGHDT, CDR2 YYEEEE, per germline. CDR3 loop: CASSSRDTNYGYTF. In DNA, the CDR3 is TGTGCCAGCAGCTCCCGGGACACCAACTATGGCTACACCTTC.

With regard to this clone: Mismatch with germline at one junction end may stem from a read error. This chain links TRBV2 with TRBJ2-1, with 10 bases matching TRBD1. This CDR3 region has 15 residues. The V gene's germline CDR1 is SNHLY and CDR2 FYNNEI. The CDR3 loop is CASSEASSPGQGPIF. Written as DNA, the CDR3 is TGTGCCAGCAGTGAAGCCTCTTCCCCGGGACAGGGGCCAATCTTC.

The V gene is TRBV18, the J gene TRBJ2-5; 7 bases are a match to TRBD1. Trimming took 8 bases from V and 2 from J; bases not matched to a gene: 8. Germline-derived CDR1 and CDR2 are KGHSH and LQKENI. This CDR3 spans 14 amino acids. The CDR3 spells CASTDRDPQETQYF. Written as DNA, the CDR3 is TGTGCCAGCACAGACAGGGACCCGCAAGAGACCCAGTACTTC.

The genes are TRBV24-1 and TRBJ2-5; 11 positions agree with TRBD1. From germline, CDR1 is KGHDR and CDR2 SFDVKD. The CDR3 runs to 16 residues. Trimming removed 4 bases from V and 4 bases from J; junction bases left unmatched: 7. Here the CDR3 DNA reads TGTGCCACCAGTGAACTTGGGACAGGGGGACGAGAGACCCAGTACTTC. This codes for CATSELGTGGRETQYF.

The chain carries TRBV5-1 and TRBJ1-5; unclear D gene. CDR3 length equals 14 residues. Germline CDR1 SGHRS, CDR2 YFSETQ. V lost 4 bases to trimming and J lost 5 bases, with 13 bases between them. The CDR3 sequence is CASSLIPSDQPQHF. CDR3 in DNA: TGCGCCAGCAGCCTCATTCCGAGCGATCAGCCCCAGCATTTT.

This chain uses TRBV4-1 with TRBJ1-5; perhaps TRBD1 as D (6 bases). Trimming cost V 0 bases and J 0 bases, with 12 bases left between them. Per germline, CDR1 MGHRA and CDR2 YSYEKL. The CDR3 spans 17 residues. CDR3 protein: CASSQDRGQYSNQPQHF. As DNA, the CDR3 is TGCGCCAGCAGCCAAGATCGCGGACAGTATAGCAATCAGCCCCAGCATTTT.

The sample holds one count of this clone. The V gene is TRBV3-1 (or the pseudogene TRBV3-2), the J gene TRBJ2-1, with D unresolved. The CDR3 consists of 16 residues. V was pared by 6 bases and J by 0 bases, with 15 bases between. Germline assignment: CDR1 LGHDT and CDR2 YNNKEL (reference sequence). The CDR3 coding sequence is TGTGCCAGCAGTAACCCTCTGAAGAGCTCCTACAATGAGCAGTTCTTC. Translation gives CASSNPLKSSYNEQFF.

V is TRBV6-5 and J is TRBJ2-1; TRBD1 matches 7 bases. V dropped 7 bases and J dropped 8; count of bases not matched to a gene: 14. CDR1 is MNHEY and CDR2 is SVGAGI in the germline V gene. This CDR3 spans 15 amino acids. The CDR3 reads CASMDARQGPHEQFF. CDR3 coding DNA: TGTGCCAGCATGGATGCGCGACAGGGACCCCATGAGCAGTTCTTC.

The V gene is TRBV5-1, the J gene TRBJ2-2; the D gene is possibly TRBD1 (6 bases). CDR3 length: 14 residues. V was shortened by 7 bases and J by 6 bases, with 16 bases between the two germline ends. CDR1 SGHRS and CDR2 YFSETQ come from the germline V gene. CDR3 DNA sequence: TGCGCCAGCCGAAACTCAACAGGGCCCGGGGAGCTGTTTTTT. Translating gives CASRNSTGPGELFF.

The chain uses TRBV7-2 and TRBJ1-1; TRBD1 might be the D (6 bases). The CDR3 length is 14 residues. The germline V gene encodes CDR1 SGHTA and CDR2 FQGNSA. V was trimmed by 3 bases and J by 1 base, leaving 9 bases between them. Written as DNA, the CDR3 is TGTGCCAGCAGCTTTCACAGGGAGAACACTGAAGCTTTCTTT. Translated: CASSFHRENTEAFF.

Turning to this clone: Distinct nucleotide sequences in the sample also encode this CDR3. This chain uses TRBV18 with TRBJ2-7; 11 bases line up with TRBD1. V lost 6 bases to trimming and J lost 3 bases; unmatched junction nucleotides: 7. Germline values: CDR1 KGHSH, CDR2 LQKENI. This CDR3 is built from 15 residues. The CDR3 loop is CASSQPGQGVYEQYF. The CDR3 DNA sequence: TGTGCCAGCTCGCAACCGGGACAGGGGGTCTACGAGCAGTACTTC.

The chain has TRBV6-5 and TRBJ1-6; TRBD1 agrees at 7 bases. The germline CDR1 and CDR2 sequences are MNHEY and SVGAGI. This CDR3 has 13 amino acids. With V trimmed by 6 bases and J by 5 bases, 1 base remained unmatched. The CDR3 is CASRGQNNSPLHF. The CDR3 coding sequence is TGTGCCAGCAGGGGACAGAATAATTCACCCCTCCACTTT.